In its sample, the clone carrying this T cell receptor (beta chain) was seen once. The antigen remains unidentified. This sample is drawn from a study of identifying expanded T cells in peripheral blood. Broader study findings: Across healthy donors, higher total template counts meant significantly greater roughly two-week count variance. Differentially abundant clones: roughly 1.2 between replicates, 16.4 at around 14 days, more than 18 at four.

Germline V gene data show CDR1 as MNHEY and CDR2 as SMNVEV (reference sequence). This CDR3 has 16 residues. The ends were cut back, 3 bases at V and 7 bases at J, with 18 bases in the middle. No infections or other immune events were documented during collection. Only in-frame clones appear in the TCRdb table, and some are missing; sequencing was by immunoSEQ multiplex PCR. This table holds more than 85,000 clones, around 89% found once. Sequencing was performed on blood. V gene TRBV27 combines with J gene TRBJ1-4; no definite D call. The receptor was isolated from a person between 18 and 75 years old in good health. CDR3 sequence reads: CASSLGPGGVGEKLFF. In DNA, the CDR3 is TGTGCCAGCAGTTTGGGTCCGGGTGGAGTTGGTGAAAAACTGTTTTTT.